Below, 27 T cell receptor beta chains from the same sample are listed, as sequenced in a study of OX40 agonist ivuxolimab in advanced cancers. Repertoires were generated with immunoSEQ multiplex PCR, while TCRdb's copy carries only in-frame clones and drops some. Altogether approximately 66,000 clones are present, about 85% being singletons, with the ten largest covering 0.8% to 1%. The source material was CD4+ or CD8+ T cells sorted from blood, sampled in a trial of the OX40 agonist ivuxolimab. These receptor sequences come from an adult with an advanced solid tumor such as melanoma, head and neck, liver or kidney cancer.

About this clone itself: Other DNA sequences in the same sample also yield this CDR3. The CDR3 DNA sequence: TGTGCCAGCTCACCGGGCCACCAAGAGACCCAGTACTTC. Encoded protein: CASSPGHQETQYF. The chain links TRBV18 to TRBJ2-5, with unresolved D. V gave up 3 bases and J gave up 0 bases, with 5 bases separating them. CDR1 and CDR2 (germline): KGHSH, LQKENI. The CDR3 is 13 amino acids.

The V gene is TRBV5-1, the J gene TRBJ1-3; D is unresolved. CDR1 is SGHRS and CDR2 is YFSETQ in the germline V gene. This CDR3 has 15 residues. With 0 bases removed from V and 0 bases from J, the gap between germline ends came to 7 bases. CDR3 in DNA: TGCGCCAGCAGCTTGGGACCGATCTCTGGAAACACCATATATTTT. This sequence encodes CASSLGPISGNTIYF.

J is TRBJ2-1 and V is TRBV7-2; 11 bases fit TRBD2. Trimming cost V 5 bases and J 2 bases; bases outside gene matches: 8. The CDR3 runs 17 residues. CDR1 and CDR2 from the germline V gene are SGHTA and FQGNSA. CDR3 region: CASSRLAGIPPYNEQFF. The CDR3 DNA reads TGTGCCAGCAGCCGACTAGCGGGAATCCCCCCCTACAATGAGCAGTTCTTC.

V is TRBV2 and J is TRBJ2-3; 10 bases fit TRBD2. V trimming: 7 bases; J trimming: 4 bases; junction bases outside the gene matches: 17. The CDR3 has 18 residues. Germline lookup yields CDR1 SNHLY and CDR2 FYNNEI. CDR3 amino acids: CASTGVASGSLRSDTQYF. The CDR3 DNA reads TGTGCCAGCACGGGCGTGGCTAGCGGGAGTCTGCGCTCAGATACGCAGTATTTT.

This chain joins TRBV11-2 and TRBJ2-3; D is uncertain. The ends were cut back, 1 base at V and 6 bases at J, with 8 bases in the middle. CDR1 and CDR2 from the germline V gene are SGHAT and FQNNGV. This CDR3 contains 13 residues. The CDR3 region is CASSLAPRDTQYF. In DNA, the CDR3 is TGTGCCAGCAGCTTAGCCCCTCGGGATACGCAGTATTTT.

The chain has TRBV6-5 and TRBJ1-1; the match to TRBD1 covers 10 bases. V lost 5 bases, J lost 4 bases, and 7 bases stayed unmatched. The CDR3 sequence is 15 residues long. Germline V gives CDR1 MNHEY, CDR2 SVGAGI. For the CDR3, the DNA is TGTGCCAGCAGTCTTACCGGGACAGGGGTCACTGAAGCTTTCTTT. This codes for CASSLTGTGVTEAFF.

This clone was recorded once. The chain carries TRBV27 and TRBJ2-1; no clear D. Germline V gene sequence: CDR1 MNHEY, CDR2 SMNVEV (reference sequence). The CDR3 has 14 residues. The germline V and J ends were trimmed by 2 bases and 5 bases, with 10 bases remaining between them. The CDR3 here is CASSLQARNNEQFF. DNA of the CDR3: TGTGCCAGCAGTTTACAGGCCAGAAACAATGAGCAGTTCTTC.

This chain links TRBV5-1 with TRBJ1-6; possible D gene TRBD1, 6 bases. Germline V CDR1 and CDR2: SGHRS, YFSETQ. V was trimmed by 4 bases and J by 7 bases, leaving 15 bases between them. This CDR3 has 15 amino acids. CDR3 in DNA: TGCGCCAGCAGCGATCGGACAGATCTGAATTCACCCCTCCACTTT. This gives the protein CASSDRTDLNSPLHF.

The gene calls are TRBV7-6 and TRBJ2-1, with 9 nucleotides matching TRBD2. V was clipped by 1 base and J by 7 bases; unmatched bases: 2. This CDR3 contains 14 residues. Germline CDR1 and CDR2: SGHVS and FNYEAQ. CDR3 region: CASSLGSGGNEQFF. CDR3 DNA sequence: TGTGCCAGCAGCTTAGGTAGCGGGGGTAATGAGCAGTTCTTC. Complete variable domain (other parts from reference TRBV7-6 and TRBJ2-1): GAGVSQSPRYKVTKRGQDVALRCDPISGHVSLYWYRQALGQGPEFLTYFNYEAQQDKSGLPNDRFSAERPEGSISTLTIQRTEQRDSAMYRCASSLGSGGNEQFFGPGTRLTVL.

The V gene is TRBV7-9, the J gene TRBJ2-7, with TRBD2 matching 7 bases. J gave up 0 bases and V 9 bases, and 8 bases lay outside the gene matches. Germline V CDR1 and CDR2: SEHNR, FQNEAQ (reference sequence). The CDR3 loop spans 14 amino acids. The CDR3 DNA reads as TGTGCCAGGTGGCGGGAGACGGGCTCCTACGAGCAGTACTTC. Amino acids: CARWRETGSYEQYF.

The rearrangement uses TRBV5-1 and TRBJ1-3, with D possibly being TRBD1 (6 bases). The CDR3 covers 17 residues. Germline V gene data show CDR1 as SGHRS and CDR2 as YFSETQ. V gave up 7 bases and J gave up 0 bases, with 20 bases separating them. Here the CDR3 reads CASSSTGNLLSGNTIYF. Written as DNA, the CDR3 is TGCGCCAGCTCTTCCACAGGGAACCTTCTCTCTGGAAACACCATATATTTT.

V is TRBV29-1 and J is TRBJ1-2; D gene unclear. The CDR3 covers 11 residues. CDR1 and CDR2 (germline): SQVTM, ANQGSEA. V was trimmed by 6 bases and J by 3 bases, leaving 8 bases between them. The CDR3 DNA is TGCAGCGTCCTGCTGGACTATGGCTACACCTTC. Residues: CSVLLDYGYTF.

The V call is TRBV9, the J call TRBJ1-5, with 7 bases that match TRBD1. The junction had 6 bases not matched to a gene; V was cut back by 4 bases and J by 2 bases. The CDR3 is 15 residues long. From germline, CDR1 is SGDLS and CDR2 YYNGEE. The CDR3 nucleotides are TGTGCCAGCAGCCCAGGGGGATCGGGCAATCAGCCCCAGCATTTT. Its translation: CASSPGGSGNQPQHF.

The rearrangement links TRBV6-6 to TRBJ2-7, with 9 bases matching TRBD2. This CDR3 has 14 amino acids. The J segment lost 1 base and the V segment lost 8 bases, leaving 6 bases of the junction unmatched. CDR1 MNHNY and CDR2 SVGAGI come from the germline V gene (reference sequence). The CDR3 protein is CASGRTSVSYEQYF. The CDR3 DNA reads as TGTGCCAGCGGGAGGACTAGCGTATCCTACGAGCAGTACTTC.

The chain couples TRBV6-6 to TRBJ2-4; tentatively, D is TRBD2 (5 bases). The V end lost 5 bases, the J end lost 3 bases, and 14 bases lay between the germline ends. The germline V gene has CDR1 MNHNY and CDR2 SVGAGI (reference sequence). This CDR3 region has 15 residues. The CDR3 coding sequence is TGTGCCAGCAGTCGAGAACTCGGGGACAAAAACATTCAGTACTTC. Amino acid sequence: CASSRELGDKNIQYF.

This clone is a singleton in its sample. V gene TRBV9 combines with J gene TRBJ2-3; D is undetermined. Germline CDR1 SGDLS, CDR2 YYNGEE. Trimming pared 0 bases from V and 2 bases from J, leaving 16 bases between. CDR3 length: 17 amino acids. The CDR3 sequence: CASSVGPLVRTTDTQYF. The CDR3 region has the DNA TGTGCCAGCAGCGTAGGACCGCTGGTGCGAACCACAGATACGCAGTATTTT.

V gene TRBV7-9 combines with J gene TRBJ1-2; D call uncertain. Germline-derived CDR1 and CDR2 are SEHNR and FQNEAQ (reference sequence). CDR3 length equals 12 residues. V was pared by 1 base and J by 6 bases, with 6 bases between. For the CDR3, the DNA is TGTGCCAGCAGCTTAGACTCTAATGGCTACACCTTC. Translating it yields CASSLDSNGYTF.

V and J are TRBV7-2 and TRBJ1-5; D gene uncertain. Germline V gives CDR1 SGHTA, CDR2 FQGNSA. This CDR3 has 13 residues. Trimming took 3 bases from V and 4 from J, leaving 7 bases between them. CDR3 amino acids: CASSLAQNQPQHF. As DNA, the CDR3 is TGTGCCAGCAGCTTGGCACAAAATCAGCCCCAGCATTTT.

CDR3 sequence reads: CASSLAGTDTEAFF. The CDR3 coding sequence is TGTGCCAGCAGCTTGGCTGGTACCGACACTGAAGCTTTCTTT. The V and J genes are TRBV5-4 and TRBJ1-1; no definite D call. Trimming shortened V by 0 bases and J by 3 bases, and 9 bases separated the two germline ends. The germline V gene has CDR1 SGHNT and CDR2 YYREEE (reference sequence). CDR3 length: 14 residues.

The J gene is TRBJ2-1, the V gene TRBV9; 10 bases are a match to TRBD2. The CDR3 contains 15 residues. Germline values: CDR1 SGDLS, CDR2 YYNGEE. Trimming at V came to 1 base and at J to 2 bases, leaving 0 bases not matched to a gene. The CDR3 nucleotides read TGTGCCAGCAGCGTAACTAGCGGGGCCTACAATGAGCAGTTCTTC. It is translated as CASSVTSGAYNEQFF.

The CDR3 reads CASSLGSRNYGYTF. DNA for the CDR3: TGTGCCAGCAGCCTGGGGAGTCGAAACTATGGCTACACCTTC. The chain has TRBV5-6 and TRBJ1-2; D is unresolved. The CDR3 is made up of 14 amino acids. With 4 bases removed from V and 2 bases from J, the gap between germline ends came to 12 bases. Germline CDR1 and CDR2: SGHDT and YYEEEE.

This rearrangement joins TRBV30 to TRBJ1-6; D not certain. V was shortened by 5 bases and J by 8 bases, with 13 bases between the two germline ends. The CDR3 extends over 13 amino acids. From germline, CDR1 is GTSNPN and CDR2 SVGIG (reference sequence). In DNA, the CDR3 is TGTGCCTGGGGGCTGGGGTCCGATTCACCCCTCCACTTT. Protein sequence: CAWGLGSDSPLHF.

DNA of the CDR3: TGTGCCAGCAGCCAAGAAGGGACAGGGAGCTACGAGCAGTACTTC. Encoded protein: CASSQEGTGSYEQYF. The J gene is TRBJ2-7, the V gene TRBV4-2; 9 bases fit TRBD1. Germline lookup yields CDR1 LGHNA and CDR2 YNFKEQ. V lost 0 bases and J lost 3; bases outside the gene matches: 3. The CDR3 length is 15 residues.

The CDR3 here is CASSAFIRGEAFF. DNA of the CDR3: TGTGCCAGCAGTGCTTTCATACGGGGCGAAGCTTTCTTT. V gene TRBV6-1 combines with J gene TRBJ1-1; tentative D call: TRBD1 (5 bases). The V end was cut by 4 bases, the J end by 8 bases, with 14 bases between. This CDR3 region has 13 residues. Per the germline V gene, CDR1 is MNHNS and CDR2 is SASEGT.

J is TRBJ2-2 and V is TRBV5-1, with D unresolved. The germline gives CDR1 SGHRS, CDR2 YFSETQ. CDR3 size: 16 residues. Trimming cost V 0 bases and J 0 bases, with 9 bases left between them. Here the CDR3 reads CASSLGRQANTGELFF. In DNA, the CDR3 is TGCGCCAGCAGCTTGGGAAGGCAGGCGAACACCGGGGAGCTGTTTTTT. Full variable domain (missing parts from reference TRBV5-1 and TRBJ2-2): KAGVTQTPRYLIKTRGQQVTLSCSPISGHRSVSWYQQTPGQGLQFLFEYFSETQRNKGNFPGRFSGRQFSNSRSEMNVSTLELGDSALYLCASSLGRQANTGELFFGEGSRLTVL.

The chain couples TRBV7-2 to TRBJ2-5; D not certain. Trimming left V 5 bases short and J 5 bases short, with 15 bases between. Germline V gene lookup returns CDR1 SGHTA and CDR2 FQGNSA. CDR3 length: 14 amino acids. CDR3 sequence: CASSPTAYGETQYF. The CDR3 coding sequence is TGTGCCAGCAGCCCCACCGCCTACGGGGAGACCCAGTACTTC.

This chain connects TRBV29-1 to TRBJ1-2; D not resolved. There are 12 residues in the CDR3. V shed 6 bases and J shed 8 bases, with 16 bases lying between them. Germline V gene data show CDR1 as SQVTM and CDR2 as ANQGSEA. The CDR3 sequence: CSVDIGGWGYTF. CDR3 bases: TGCAGCGTCGATATAGGCGGATGGGGCTACACCTTC.